These T cell receptor beta chains were read from a single sample in a study of cytomegalovirus exposure and HLA in healthy donors. The repertoire was sequenced with immunoSEQ multiplex PCR; TCRdb's copy has only in-frame clones and lacks some. The sample table includes about 72,000 clones. The source material was PBMCs. These receptors all come from a woman between 35 and 50 years old in good health and CMV-seropositive. The conserved cysteine and the conserved F or W are not part of the CDR3 here.

cdr3_aa: ASSLDPGEKLF
cdr3_length: 11
v_call: TRBV5-4

cdr3_aa: ASSLAGSSGNTIY
cdr3_length: 13
v_call: TRBV5-4

cdr3_aa: ASSLWTQKRTQY
cdr3_length: 12
v_call: TRBV11-2

cdr3_aa: ASSPPTGRYYGYT
cdr3_length: 13
v_call: TRBV4-1

cdr3_aa: ASSLLEGGDSNQPQH
cdr3_length: 15
v_call: TRBV28

cdr3_aa: ASSGPREDSHRTGELF
cdr3_length: 16
v_call: TRBV6-1

cdr3_aa: ASSLRPSSETQY
cdr3_length: 12
v_call: TRBV7-2

cdr3_aa: ASSQEGEGTEAF
cdr3_length: 12
v_call: TRBV4-1

cdr3_aa: ASSEMTDEAF
cdr3_length: 10
v_call: TRBV25-1

cdr3_aa: SVDGQGVWDEQY
cdr3_length: 12
v_call: TRBV29-1

cdr3_aa: ASSGARLAMYNEQF
cdr3_length: 14
v_call: TRBV2

cdr3_aa: ASSFRDSEQF
cdr3_length: 10
v_call: TRBV7-9

cdr3_aa: ASRGARDGIKLSGANVLA
cdr3_length: 18
v_call: TRBV4-1

cdr3_aa: ATSTAETQY
cdr3_length: 9
v_call: TRBV10-3

cdr3_aa: SGMTRDRDGYT
cdr3_length: 11
v_call: TRBV29-1

cdr3_aa: ASSLGAGGYEQY
cdr3_length: 12
v_call: TRBV5-6

cdr3_aa: ASSQGLAGTYEQY
cdr3_length: 13
v_call: TRBV5-5

cdr3_aa: SVQGGGETQY
cdr3_length: 10
v_call: TRBV29-1

cdr3_aa: ATSRVPPRREVSYNEQF
cdr3_length: 17
v_call: TRBV15

cdr3_aa: ASSFIQTGVHEQY
cdr3_length: 13
v_call: TRBV5-4

cdr3_aa: ASSLRGAGTSYEQY
cdr3_length: 14
v_call: TRBV5-1

cdr3_aa: ASSATGYDEQF
cdr3_length: 11
v_call: TRBV6-5

cdr3_aa: ASSYLQGEAF
cdr3_length: 10
v_call: TRBV6-5

cdr3_aa: ASNMGSTDEAF
cdr3_length: 11
v_call: TRBV19

cdr3_aa: ASRATGGDQPQH
cdr3_length: 12
v_call: TRBV27

cdr3_aa: ASRPLLDRGHGYT
cdr3_length: 13
v_call: TRBV6-5

cdr3_aa: ASSLLGQTADTQY
cdr3_length: 13
v_call: TRBV5-1

cdr3_aa: ASTLWAISIY
cdr3_length: 10
v_call: TRBV5-5

cdr3_aa: ASSLAPDSPLH
cdr3_length: 11
v_call: TRBV5-1

cdr3_aa: ASSQYRVGANVLT
cdr3_length: 13
v_call: TRBV19

cdr3_aa: ASSQVAQNLSPLH
cdr3_length: 13
v_call: TRBV4-3